This TCR beta chain stems from a study of immune heterogeneity within non-small cell lung tumors. This clonotype is medium-sized. Its antigen is unidentified. CDR3 length equals 17 residues. The germline V gene encodes CDR1 DFQATT and CDR2 SNEGSKA (reference sequence). Unmatched junction bases numbered 13, after V lost 1 base and J lost 5 bases. General study results and limits: T-cell clonality in a given local region correlated moderately yet significantly with the local tumor mutational burden (R about 0.34). T-cell receptor beta clonotypes at high frequency differed largely between individual patients.

Template was bulk tumor genomic DNA, approximately 560 ng per sample. Far-apart biopsies, several per primary tumor, were taken during surgery. Samples came from untreated patients having curative surgery for newly diagnosed non-small cell lung cancer. The study drew donors from newly diagnosed non-small cell lung cancer patients having surgery with curative intent. Multiplex PCR with 32 V and 13 J primers amplified TCR beta CDR3. TCRdb used MiXCR to reprocess the multiplex PCR reads, holding one entry per CDR3 protein. The sample gives 3,200 or so distinct CDR3 sequences, 20% to 25% of which show up once; approximately 15% is in the top ten.

The TCR was taken from a man between 60 and 75 years old with non-small cell lung cancer. Sequenced sample: lung tumor tissue. V usage is TRBV20-1 and J usage is TRBJ2-7; 11 bases align to TRBD2. DNA for the CDR3: TGCAGTGCTAGAGCTGGGAAACTAGCGGGAGTTAGGAACGAGCAGTACTTC. Translating it yields CSARAGKLAGVRNEQYF.